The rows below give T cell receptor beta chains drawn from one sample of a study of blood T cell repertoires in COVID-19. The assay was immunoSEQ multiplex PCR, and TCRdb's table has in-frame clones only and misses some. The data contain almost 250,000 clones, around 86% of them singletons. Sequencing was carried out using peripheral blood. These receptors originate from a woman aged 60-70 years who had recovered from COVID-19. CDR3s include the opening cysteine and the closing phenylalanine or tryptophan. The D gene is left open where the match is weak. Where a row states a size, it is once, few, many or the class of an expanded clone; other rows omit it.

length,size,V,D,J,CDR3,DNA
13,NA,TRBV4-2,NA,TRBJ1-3,CASSQGQGNTIYF,TGTGCCAGCAGCCAAGGTCAGGGAAACACCATATATTTT
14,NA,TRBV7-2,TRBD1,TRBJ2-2,CASSSGQATGELFF,TGTGCCAGCAGCTCGGGACAGGCCACCGGGGAGCTGTTTTTT
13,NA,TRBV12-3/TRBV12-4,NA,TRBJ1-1,CASSRGFRAEAFF,TGTGCCAGCAGTCGGGGATTTCGCGCTGAAGCTTTCTTT
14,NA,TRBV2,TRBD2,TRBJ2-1,CASSLAGGRGEQFF,TGTGCCAGCTCCCTAGCGGGGGGTCGGGGTGAGCAGTTCTTC
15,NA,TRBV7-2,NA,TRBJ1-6,CASSPRDSGDSPLHF,TGTGCCAGCAGCCCCAGGGATTCAGGCGATTCACCCCTCCACTTT
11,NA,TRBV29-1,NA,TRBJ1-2,CSVGGGYGYTF,TGCAGCGTTGGCGGAGGCTATGGCTACACCTTC
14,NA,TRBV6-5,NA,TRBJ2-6,CASSYSSGANVLTF,TGTGCCAGCAGTTACTCTAGTGGGGCCAACGTCCTGACTTTC
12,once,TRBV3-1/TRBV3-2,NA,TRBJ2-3,CASSPSVDTQYF,TGTGCCAGCAGCCCGTCCGTAGATACGCAGTATTTT
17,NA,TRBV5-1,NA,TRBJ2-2,CASSLEVGVKRAGELFF,TGCGCCAGCAGCTTGGAAGTAGGTGTTAAGCGGGCCGGGGAGCTGTTTTTT
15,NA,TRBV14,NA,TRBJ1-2,CASSQDLETNYGYTF,TGTGCCAGCAGCCAAGATTTGGAGACTAACTATGGCTACACCTTC
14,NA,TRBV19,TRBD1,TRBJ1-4,CASSPRDSDEKLFF,TGTGCCAGTAGTCCCCGGGACAGTGATGAAAAACTGTTTTTT
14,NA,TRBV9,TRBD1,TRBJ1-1,CASSVTTGVTEAFF,TGTGCCAGCAGCGTGACGACAGGGGTTACTGAAGCTTTCTTT
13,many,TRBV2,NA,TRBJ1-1,CASSRDRNTEAFF,TGTGCCAGCAGTAGAGACAGGAACACTGAAGCTTTCTTT
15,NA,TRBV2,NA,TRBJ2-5,CASGGDWGKWETQYF,TGTGCCAGCGGAGGGGATTGGGGGAAATGGGAGACCCAGTACTTC
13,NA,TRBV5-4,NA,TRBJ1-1,CASSLVANTEAFF,TGTGCCAGCAGCTTGGTGGCGAACACTGAAGCTTTCTTT
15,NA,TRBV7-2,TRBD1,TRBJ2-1,CASSRDRGAHNEQFF,TGTGCCAGCAGCCGGGACAGGGGGGCCCACAATGAGCAGTTCTTC
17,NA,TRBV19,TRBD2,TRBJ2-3,CASSIAGLAGSTDTQYF,TGTGCCAGTAGTATAGCGGGACTAGCGGGCAGTACAGATACGCAGTATTTT
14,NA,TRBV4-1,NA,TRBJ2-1,CASSQVLTSSEQFF,TGCGCCAGCAGCCAAGTCTTAACTAGCAGTGAGCAGTTCTTC
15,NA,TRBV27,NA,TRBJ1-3,CASSLRLEPGNTIYF,TGTGCCAGCAGTTTGCGTCTCGAGCCTGGAAACACCATATATTTT
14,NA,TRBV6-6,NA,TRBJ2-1,CASSSDRPFGEQFF,TGTGCCAGCAGCTCAGACAGGCCCTTCGGGGAGCAGTTCTTC
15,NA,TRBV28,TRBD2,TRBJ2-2,CASSSGGANTGELFF,TGTGCCAGCAGTTCGGGGGGGGCGAACACCGGGGAGCTGTTTTTT
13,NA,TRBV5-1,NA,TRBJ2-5,CASSSDSLSAQYF,TGCGCCAGCAGCTCGGACTCCTTGTCGGCCCAGTACTTC
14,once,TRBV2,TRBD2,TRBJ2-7,CASSEVRGGSEQYF,TGTGCCAGCAGTGAAGTTCGGGGGGGGTCCGAGCAGTACTTC
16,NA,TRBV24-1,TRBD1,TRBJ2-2,CATSDPGTGNTGELFF,TGTGCCACCAGTGATCCCGGGACAGGGAACACCGGGGAGCTGTTTTTT
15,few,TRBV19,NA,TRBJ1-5,CASSIPDWGRQPQHF,TGTGCCAGTAGTATCCCCGATTGGGGCCGACAGCCCCAGCATTTT
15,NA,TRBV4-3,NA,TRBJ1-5,CASSLVYGSNQPQHF,TGCGCCAGCAGCCTAGTTTACGGGAGCAATCAGCCCCAGCATTTT
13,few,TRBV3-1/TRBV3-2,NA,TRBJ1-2,CASRKGPGYGYTF,TGTGCCAGCAGAAAGGGGCCAGGCTATGGCTACACCTTC
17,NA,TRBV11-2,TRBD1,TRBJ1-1,CASSFPDRALTYTEAFF,TGTGCCAGCAGCTTCCCGGACAGGGCCTTGACGTACACTGAAGCTTTCTTT
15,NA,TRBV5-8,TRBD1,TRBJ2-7,CASSFRGDRVSEQYF,TGTGCCAGCAGCTTCCGGGGGGACAGGGTTTCCGAGCAGTACTTC
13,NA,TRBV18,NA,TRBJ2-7,CASSPLGAYEQYF,TGTGCCAGCTCACCACTGGGGGCGTACGAGCAGTACTTC
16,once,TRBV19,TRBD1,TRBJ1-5,CASSIGTGVSNQPQHF,TGTGCCAGTAGTATAGGGACAGGGGTTAGTAATCAGCCCCAGCATTTT
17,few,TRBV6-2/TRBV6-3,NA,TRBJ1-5,CASSYPTGSSLYQPQHF,TGTGCCAGCAGTTATCCTACAGGGTCCTCCCTTTATCAGCCCCAGCATTTT
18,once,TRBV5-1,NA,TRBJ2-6,CATSEGISRSVPSDVLTF,TGCGCCACCTCAGAGGGAATATCACGTAGCGTTCCATCAGACGTCCTGACTTTC
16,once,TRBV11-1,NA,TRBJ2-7,CASSLASGGRVYEQYF,TGTGCCAGCAGCTTAGCGTCCGGGGGACGGGTCTACGAGCAGTACTTC
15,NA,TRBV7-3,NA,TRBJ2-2,CASSLLVGGTGELFF,TGTGCCAGCAGCTTATTGGTAGGCGGGACCGGGGAGCTGTTTTTT
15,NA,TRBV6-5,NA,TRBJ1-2,CASSFGTQSNYGYTF,TGTGCCAGCAGTTTCGGGACACAATCTAACTATGGCTACACCTTC
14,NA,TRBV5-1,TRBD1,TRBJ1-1,CASSLQTGYAEAFF,TGCGCCAGCAGCTTACAGACAGGGTACGCTGAAGCTTTCTTT
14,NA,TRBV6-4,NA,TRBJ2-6,CASSADSGANVLTF,TGTGCCAGCAGCGCAGACTCTGGGGCCAACGTCCTGACTTTC
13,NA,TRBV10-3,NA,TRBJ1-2,CAINGPDSYGYTF,TGTGCCATCAACGGACCAGACAGCTATGGCTACACCTTC
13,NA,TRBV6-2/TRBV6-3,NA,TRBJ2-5,CASSYSTVGTQYF,TGTGCCAGCAGTTACTCGACAGTGGGGACCCAGTACTTC
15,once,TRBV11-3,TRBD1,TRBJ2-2,CASSGTGVDTGELFF,TGTGCCAGCAGCGGGACAGGGGTCGACACCGGGGAGCTGTTTTTT
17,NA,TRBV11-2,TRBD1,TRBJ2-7,CASSVGTASLSSYEQYF,TGTGCCAGCAGCGTAGGGACAGCGTCGTTGAGCTCCTACGAGCAGTACTTC